Described below is a single T cell receptor (beta chain) sequence and its context. This sample is drawn from a study of blood T cell repertoires in COVID-19. Study-wide background: Some COVID-19 samples were acute and others convalescent; all came from the United States, Italy and Spain.

The method was immunoSEQ multiplex PCR; TCRdb's version includes in-frame clones alone and lacks a portion of them. In the table there are approximately 70,000 clones, roughly 80% of which are singletons. The sequenced material came from peripheral blood. The receptor was derived from a woman older than 75 with acute or convalescent COVID-19.

This CDR3 is CASSFGQGKSETQYF. The CDR3 nucleotides are TGTGCCAGCAGCTTCGGGCAGGGGAAATCGGAGACCCAGTACTTC. The chain has TRBV5-4 and TRBJ2-5; D possibly corresponds to TRBD1 (6 bases). The CDR3 has 15 amino acids. Trimming cost V 2 bases and J 5 bases, with 16 bases left between them. Germline lookup yields CDR1 SGHNT and CDR2 YYREEE (reference sequence).